Listed below are T cell receptor beta chains from one sample, sequenced in a study of post-analysis software for immune sequencing data. One entry per CDR3 protein results from TCRdb running MiXCR on the PCR reads. The data show 750,000 to 950,000 distinct CDR3 sequences, 53% seen once. The sample taken for sequencing was blood. These receptors were obtained from a girl aged 10-17 years with multiple sclerosis. CDR3s include the opening cysteine and the closing phenylalanine or tryptophan. The D gene is left open where the match is weak. Clone size, where shown, is once, few, many, or a class for clones that have expanded.

j_call v_call d_call clone_size cdr3_aa cdr3_nt
TRBJ2-1 TRBV7-9 TRBD1 - CASSPTGQGSYNEQFF TGTGCCAGCAGCCCCACCGGACAGGGATCCTACAATGAGCAGTTCTTC
TRBJ2-1 TRBV2 - few CASSEGGVNTGLDEQFF TGTGCCAGCAGCGAAGGCGGAGTTAATACTGGCCTGGATGAGCAGTTCTTC
TRBJ2-4 TRBV6-5 TRBD1 - CASRETGIYEQYF TGTGCCAGCAGGGAGACAGGGATATATGAGCAGTACTTC
TRBJ2-7 TRBV10-3 - many CASWGGGSSYEQYF TGTGCCAGTTGGGGTGGAGGGAGCTCCTACGAGCAGTACTTC
TRBJ2-2 TRBV3-1 - - CASSRAWARGELFF TGTGCCAGCAGCCGGGCCTGGGCGCGCGGGGAGCTGTTTTTT
TRBJ2-3 TRBV6-6 TRBD2 - CASSYTSGGDFTDTQYF TGTGCCAGCAGCTACACTAGCGGGGGGGATTTCACAGATACGCAGTATTTT
TRBJ2-6 TRBV15 - once CATSSYTVSGANVLTF TGTGCCACCAGCAGTTACACAGTCTCTGGGGCCAACGTCCTGACTTTC
TRBJ2-7 TRBV6-5 - few CASHGQGNEQYF TGTGCCAGCCACGGGCAGGGGAACGAGCAGTACTTC
TRBJ2-7 TRBV10-3 - - CAIGGTYEQYF TGTGCCATCGGTGGAACCTACGAGCAGTACTTC
TRBJ2-1 TRBV5-1 TRBD1 - CASRRDRPSYNEQFF TGCGCCAGCAGGCGGGACAGGCCCTCCTACAATGAGCAGTTCTTC
TRBJ2-6 TRBV5-6 - - CASSILAHNVLTF TGTGCCAGCAGTATCCTAGCTCACAACGTCCTGACTTTC
TRBJ2-3 TRBV24-1 TRBD1 - CATSDREGARLDTQYF TGTGCCACCAGTGATCGAGAGGGGGCAAGGTTAGATACGCAGTATTTT
TRBJ1-5 TRBV20-1 - few CSARGVSNQPQHF TGCAGTGCTAGGGGTGTGAGCAATCAGCCCCAGCATTTT
TRBJ1-2 TRBV3-1 TRBD1 - CASSQPNPGQGYGYTF TGTGCCAGCAGCCAACCCAACCCTGGACAGGGCTATGGCTACACCTTC
TRBJ1-5 TRBV11-1 - - CASSLSADSNQPQHF TGTGCCAGCAGCTTATCGGCAGATAGCAATCAGCCCCAGCATTTT
TRBJ2-3 TRBV3-1 TRBD2 - CASSSGTSQYF TGTGCCAGCAGCTCCGGGACTAGCCAGTATTTT
TRBJ2-3 TRBV7-3 TRBD1 - CASSSIRDRVDTQYF TGTGCCAGCAGCTCCATACGGGACAGGGTCGATACGCAGTATTTT
TRBJ1-5 TRBV12-3/TRBV12-4 TRBD1 - CATRDSYSNQPQHF TGTGCCACCCGGGACAGCTATAGCAATCAGCCCCAGCATTTT
TRBJ2-3 TRBV24-1 - - CATSGRSTDTQYF TGTGCCACCTCGGGACGAAGCACAGATACGCAGTATTTT
TRBJ2-7 TRBV6-1 TRBD1 - CASSGLGRGYEQYF TGTGCCAGCAGTGGGCTCGGCAGGGGGTACGAGCAGTACTTC
TRBJ2-1 TRBV20-1 - few CSASQGKEQFF TGCAGTGCTAGCCAGGGGAAGGAGCAGTTCTTC
TRBJ1-2 TRBV3-1 - - CASSQRPRDGYTF TGTGCCAGCAGCCAACGGCCTCGCGATGGCTACACCTTC
TRBJ2-1 TRBV29-1 TRBD1 few CSIRDRHNEQFF TGCAGCATCCGGGACAGGCACAATGAGCAGTTCTTC
TRBJ1-2 TRBV7-9 TRBD1 - CVSSLTGGSPNYGYTF TGTGTCAGCAGCTTGACAGGGGGTTCCCCTAACTATGGCTACACCTTC
TRBJ2-7 TRBV20-1 - - CSASSGNSYEQYF TGCAGTGCTTCCAGCGGCAACTCCTACGAGCAGTACTTC
TRBJ2-1 TRBV12-3/TRBV12-4 - few CASSWKRDIHNEQFF TGTGCCAGCAGTTGGAAGCGCGACATACACAATGAGCAGTTCTTC
TRBJ2-1 TRBV20-1 - - CSARNPTDTQFF TGCAGTGCTAGAAACCCCACAGATACGCAGTTCTTC
TRBJ1-1 TRBV10-3 - - CAIRETAWGTEAFF TGTGCCATCAGGGAGACAGCATGGGGCACTGAAGCTTTCTTT
TRBJ1-2 TRBV3-1 - - CASSHRQTNYGYTF TGTGCCAGCAGCCATAGACAGACAAACTATGGCTACACCTTC
TRBJ2-5 TRBV6-1 - - CASSDIETQYF TGTGCCAGCAGTGATATAGAGACCCAGTACTTC
TRBJ1-5 TRBV18 TRBD1 once CASSPDRGGPQHF TGTGCCAGCTCACCAGACAGGGGTGGTCCCCAGCATTTT
TRBJ1-2 TRBV27 - few CASSWDGSNYGYTF TGTGCCAGCAGTTGGGACGGATCTAACTATGGCTACACCTTC
TRBJ1-2 TRBV6-1 - - CASSESPGGRYGYTF TGTGCCAGCAGTGAAAGCCCCGGGGGCCGCTATGGCTACACCTTC
TRBJ2-3 TRBV20-1 TRBD2 - CSAGREGSTDTQYF TGCAGTGCTGGGCGGGAGGGTAGCACAGATACGCAGTATTTT
TRBJ2-1 TRBV20-1 TRBD2 - CSARAGGNEQFF TGCAGTGCTAGAGCGGGAGGCAATGAGCAGTTCTTC
TRBJ2-5 TRBV29-1 - few CSVSGRARETQYF TGCAGCGTTTCTGGGCGCGCCAGGGAGACCCAGTACTTC
TRBJ2-1 TRBV6-6 - - CASSALFNEQFF TGTGCCAGCAGTGCCCTGTTCAATGAGCAGTTCTTC
TRBJ1-2 TRBV27 TRBD1 few CASSLSGGYGYTF TGTGCCAGCAGCTTGTCAGGGGGGTATGGCTACACCTTC
TRBJ1-2 TRBV5-1 - few CASSLERGANGYTF TGCGCCAGCAGCTTGGAGCGGGGGGCGAATGGCTACACCTTC
TRBJ2-7 TRBV20-1 TRBD2 - CSARDWGGGNNEQYF TGCAGTGCTAGAGATTGGGGCGGGGGGAATAACGAGCAGTACTTC
TRBJ2-1 TRBV29-1 - - CSVAPWTGAPNEQFF TGCAGCGTCGCCCCTTGGACGGGGGCCCCCAATGAGCAGTTCTTC
TRBJ1-1 TRBV27 - - CASGGTEAFF TGTGCCAGCGGAGGTACTGAAGCTTTCTTT
TRBJ2-1 TRBV4-1 TRBD2 few CASSQDSPLADSYNEQFF TGCGCCAGCAGCCAAGATTCCCCACTAGCGGATTCCTACAATGAGCAGTTCTTC
TRBJ1-2 TRBV12-3/TRBV12-4 TRBD1 - CASQGVGQGSSYTF TGTGCCAGCCAAGGGGTGGGACAGGGGTCCAGCTACACCTTC
TRBJ1-1 TRBV3-1 - - CASSHPGHTEAFF TGTGCCAGCAGCCATCCGGGGCACACTGAAGCTTTCTTT
TRBJ2-7 TRBV10-3 - - CAISVPTGLSYEQYF TGTGCCATCAGTGTTCCGACCGGTCTTTCCTACGAGCAGTACTTC
TRBJ2-7 TRBV27 - - CASGAEPSFYEQYF TGTGCCAGCGGAGCAGAACCATCGTTCTACGAGCAGTACTTC
TRBJ1-4 TRBV29-1 - - CSALSGEKLFF TGCAGCGCCCTCTCGGGTGAAAAACTGTTTTTT
TRBJ1-1 TRBV7-3 TRBD1 - CASSLQPGGMNTEAFF TGTGCCAGCAGCTTACAGCCAGGGGGGATGAACACTGAAGCTTTCTTT
TRBJ2-7 TRBV20-1 TRBD1 few CSALGQGRNEQYF TGCAGTGCTCTGGGACAGGGGAGAAACGAGCAGTACTTC
TRBJ2-7 TRBV12-3/TRBV12-4 TRBD2 - CASSSHGRSSSYEQYF TGTGCCAGCAGTTCCCACGGGAGGTCCAGCTCCTACGAGCAGTACTTC
TRBJ1-2 TRBV30 - - CAWSLTGYTF TGTGCCTGGAGCCTCACTGGCTACACCTTC
TRBJ2-5 TRBV20-1 TRBD1 - CSARGANRDREGNQETQYF TGCAGTGCTAGAGGTGCCAATAGGGACAGGGAGGGGAACCAAGAGACCCAGTACTTC
TRBJ2-7 TRBV7-9 - - CADARTGSYEQYF TGTGCAGACGCCAGAACTGGCTCCTACGAGCAGTACTTC